This T cell receptor beta chain was captured in a study of T cells after posttransplantation cyclophosphamide. Generated by immunoSEQ multiplex PCR, the TCRdb table keeps only in-frame clones and is missing some. This sample has tens of thousands of clones, each found more than once. This clone has ten or more counts. Germline V gene data show CDR1 as SGHTA and CDR2 as FQGNSA. CDR3 length: 14 amino acids. V lost 0 bases to trimming and J lost 16 bases; unmatched junction nucleotides: 8. The receptor's source is a man aged 35 to 55 in good health, CMV-negative, and a related stem cell transplant donor. The sequencing input was PBMCs. V usage is TRBV7-2 and J usage is TRBJ2-4; 11 bases are a match to TRBD2. CDR3 sequence: CASSLAVSGGARYF. Written as DNA, the CDR3 is TGTGCCAGCAGCTTAGCTGTTAGCGGGGGGGCACGTTACTTC.